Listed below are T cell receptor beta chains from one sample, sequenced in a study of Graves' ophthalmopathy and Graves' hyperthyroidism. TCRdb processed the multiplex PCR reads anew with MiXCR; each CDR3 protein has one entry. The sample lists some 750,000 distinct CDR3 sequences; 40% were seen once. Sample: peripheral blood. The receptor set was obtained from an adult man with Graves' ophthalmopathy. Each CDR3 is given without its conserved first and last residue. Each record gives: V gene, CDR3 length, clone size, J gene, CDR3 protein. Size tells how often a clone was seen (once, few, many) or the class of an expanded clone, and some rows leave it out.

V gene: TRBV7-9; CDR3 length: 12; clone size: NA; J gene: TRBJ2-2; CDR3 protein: ASSQDISTGELF
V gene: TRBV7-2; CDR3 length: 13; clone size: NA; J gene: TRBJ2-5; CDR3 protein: ASSSPQGAYETQY
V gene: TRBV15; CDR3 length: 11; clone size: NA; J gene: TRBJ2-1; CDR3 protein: ATSEQGYNEQF
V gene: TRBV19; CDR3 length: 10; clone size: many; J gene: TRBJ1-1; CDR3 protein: ASSYRDGEAF
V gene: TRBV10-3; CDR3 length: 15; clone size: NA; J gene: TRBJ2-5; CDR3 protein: AITSSGQGFYQETQY
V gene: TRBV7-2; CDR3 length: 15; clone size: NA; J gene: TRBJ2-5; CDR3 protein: ASSLILAGSGQETQY
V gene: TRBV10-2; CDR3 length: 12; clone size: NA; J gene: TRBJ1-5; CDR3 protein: AISAAQLNQPQH
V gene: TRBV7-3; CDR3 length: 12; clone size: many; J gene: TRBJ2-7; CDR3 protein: ASSPGLAGGEQY
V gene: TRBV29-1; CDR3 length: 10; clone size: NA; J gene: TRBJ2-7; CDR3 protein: SAPWGSSEQY
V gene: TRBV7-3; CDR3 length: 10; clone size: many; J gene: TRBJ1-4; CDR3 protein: ASSRTNEKLF
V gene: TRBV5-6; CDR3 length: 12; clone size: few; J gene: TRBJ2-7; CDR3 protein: ASRVTGASYEQY
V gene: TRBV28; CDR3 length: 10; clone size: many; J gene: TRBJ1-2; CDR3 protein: ASIGGAGGYT
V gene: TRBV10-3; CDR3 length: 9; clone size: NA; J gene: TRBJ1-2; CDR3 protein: AIQGLYGYT
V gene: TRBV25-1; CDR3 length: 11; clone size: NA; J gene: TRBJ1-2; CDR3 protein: ASADRENYGYT